Sequencing of this TCR beta chain was carried out in a study of blood T cell repertoires in COVID-19. For the study at large: Samples representing acute and convalescent COVID-19 were sourced from the United States, Italy and Spain. T cells, B-cell-depleted T cells, or PBMCs provided the cDNA or gDNA that served as material.

V was clipped by 5 bases and J by 7 bases, with 11 bases between them. The CDR3 spans 13 residues. Germline CDR1 reads SGHTA; CDR2 reads FQGTGA. It was during active infection that Seattle patients were enrolled and then longitudinally followed. Authors' methods: Using reference gene primer amplification, nucleated cell counts were estimated. The assay was immunoSEQ multiplex PCR, and TCRdb's table has in-frame clones only and misses some. V and J calls and clone size are those listed in that table; D and trimming were worked out from the DNA. The data contain a few hundred thousand clones, 83% of them singletons.

The V gene is TRBV7-3, the J gene TRBJ2-2; D is possibly TRBD1 (6 bases). The sequence was obtained from a woman between 25 and 40 years old with COVID-19, enrolled during active disease. Sample: peripheral blood. CDR3 sequence: CASSPSGDGELFF. CDR3 sequence (DNA): TGTGCCAGCAGCCCATCAGGGGACGGGGAGCTGTTTTTT.